This T cell receptor (beta chain) stems from a study of T cell responses to AZD1222 COVID-19 vaccine. Study observations and caveats: Donors were chiefly white British, with a greater number of females, and clonal diversity was perhaps underestimated. Dominant CD4 TCR responses targeted spike regions 160-218 and 743-854. Repertoires were sampled only after the peak T cell response.

The method was immunoSEQ multiplex PCR; TCRdb's version includes in-frame clones alone and lacks a portion of them. The sample has 90,000 to 150,000 clones, 85% to 90% seen once; the top ten hold 3.5% to 4%. The CDR3 consists of 14 residues. V lost 0 bases and J lost 6, with 13 bases in between. Germline V gene data show CDR1 as SGDLS and CDR2 as YYNGEE. Remarks on this clone: Its antigen remains unknown.

Sample: peripheral blood, taken 28 days after the second AZD1222 dose. This TCR was recovered from an adult who received the AZD1222 COVID-19 vaccine. The genes are TRBV9 and TRBJ2-7; D is undetermined. CDR3 DNA: TGTGCCAGCAGCGTAGGACCCTCGGTCGGCGAGCAGTACTTC. Its protein product is CASSVGPSVGEQYF.